This T cell receptor (beta chain) was sequenced during a study of blood T cell repertoires in COVID-19. Overall study: The United States, Italy and Spain provided the acute and convalescent COVID-19 samples. PBMCs, B-cell-depleted T cells, or T cells were the source of the cDNA or gDNA that made up the material.

This CDR3 region has 12 residues. V lost 1 base and J 0 bases, leaving 3 bases between the germline ends. Germline V gene data show CDR1 as GTSNPN and CDR2 as SVGIG (reference sequence). Authors' data handling: Estimated nucleated cell counts came from reference gene primer amplification. Generated by immunoSEQ multiplex PCR, the TCRdb table keeps only in-frame clones and is missing some. V and J calls and clone size are as listed in that table; D and trimming were resolved from the DNA. The table lists approximately 400,000 clones, about four fifths of them singletons. The receptor was isolated from a woman in her fifties or sixties who had recovered from COVID-19. The sample comprised PBMCs or T cells enriched from blood (not recorded which). The chain is built from TRBV30 and TRBJ1-2, with D unclear. CDR3 amino acids: CAWSGANYGYTF. In DNA form, the CDR3 reads TGTGCCTGGAGTGGAGCTAACTATGGCTACACCTTC.